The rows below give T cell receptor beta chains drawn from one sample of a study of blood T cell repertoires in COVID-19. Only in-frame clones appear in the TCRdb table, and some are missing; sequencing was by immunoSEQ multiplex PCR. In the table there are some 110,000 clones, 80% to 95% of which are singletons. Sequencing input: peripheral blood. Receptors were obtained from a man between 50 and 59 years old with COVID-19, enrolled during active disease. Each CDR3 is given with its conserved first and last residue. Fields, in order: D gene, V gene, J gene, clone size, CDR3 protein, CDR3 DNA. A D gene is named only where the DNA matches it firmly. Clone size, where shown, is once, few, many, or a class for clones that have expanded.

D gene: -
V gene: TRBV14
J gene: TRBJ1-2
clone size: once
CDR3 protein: CASSQGRQPYGYTF
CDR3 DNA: TGTGCCAGCAGCCAAGGCCGACAGCCGTATGGCTACACCTTC

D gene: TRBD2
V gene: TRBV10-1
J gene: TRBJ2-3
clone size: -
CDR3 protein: CASSEDFAGDSTDTQYF
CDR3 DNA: TGCGCCAGCAGTGAGGATTTTGCGGGAGATAGCACAGATACGCAGTATTTT

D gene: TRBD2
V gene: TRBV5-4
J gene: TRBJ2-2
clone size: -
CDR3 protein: CASSLPGGALSGELFF
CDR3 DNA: TGTGCCAGCAGCCTACCGGGGGGGGCTCTATCCGGGGAGCTGTTTTTT

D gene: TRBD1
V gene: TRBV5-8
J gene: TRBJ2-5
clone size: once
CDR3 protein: CASSTGTVRQETQYF
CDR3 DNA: TGTGCCAGCAGCACCGGGACAGTACGCCAAGAGACCCAGTACTTC

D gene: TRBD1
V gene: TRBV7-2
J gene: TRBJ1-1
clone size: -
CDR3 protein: CASSFTGGNTEAFF
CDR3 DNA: TGTGCCAGCAGCTTTACAGGGGGGAACACTGAAGCTTTCTTT

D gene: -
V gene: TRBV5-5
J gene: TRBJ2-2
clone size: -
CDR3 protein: CASSLGMATGELFF
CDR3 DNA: TGTGCCAGCAGCTTGGGTATGGCCACCGGGGAGCTGTTTTTT

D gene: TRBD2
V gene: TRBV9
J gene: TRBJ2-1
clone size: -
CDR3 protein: CASSLSGRAYNEQFF
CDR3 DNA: TGTGCCAGCAGCCTTAGCGGGAGGGCCTACAATGAGCAGTTCTTC

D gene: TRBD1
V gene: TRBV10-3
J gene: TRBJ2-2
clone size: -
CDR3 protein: CAISESRGNKVTGELFF
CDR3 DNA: TGTGCCATCAGTGAGTCCAGGGGGAATAAAGTCACCGGGGAGCTGTTTTTT

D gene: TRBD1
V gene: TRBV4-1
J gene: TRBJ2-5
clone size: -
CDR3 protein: CASSHPRDREELGETQYF
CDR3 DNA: TGCGCCAGCAGCCATCCCCGGGACAGGGAGGAATTGGGAGAGACCCAGTACTTC

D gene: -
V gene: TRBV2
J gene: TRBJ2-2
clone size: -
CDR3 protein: CASSDKGYTGELFF
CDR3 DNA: TGTGCCAGCAGTGACAAGGGGTACACCGGGGAGCTGTTTTTT

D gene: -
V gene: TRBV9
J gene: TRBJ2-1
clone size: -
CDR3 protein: CASMGGSNEQFF
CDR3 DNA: TGTGCCAGCATGGGTGGGAGCAATGAGCAGTTCTTC

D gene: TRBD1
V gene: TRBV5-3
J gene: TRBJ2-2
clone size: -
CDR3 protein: CARSFGQANTGELFF
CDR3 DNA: TGTGCCAGAAGCTTTGGACAGGCGAACACCGGGGAGCTGTTTTTT

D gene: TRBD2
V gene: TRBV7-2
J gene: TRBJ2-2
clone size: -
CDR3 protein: CASSLASGPRAGELFF
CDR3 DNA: TGTGCCAGCAGCCTTGCTAGCGGGCCCCGGGCCGGGGAGCTGTTTTTT

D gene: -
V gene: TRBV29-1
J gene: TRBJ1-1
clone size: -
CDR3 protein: CSFSRVNTEAFF
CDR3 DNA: TGCAGCTTTTCCCGGGTGAACACTGAAGCTTTCTTT

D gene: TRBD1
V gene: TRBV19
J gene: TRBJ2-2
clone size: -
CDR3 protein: CASTNRDRVSPGELFF
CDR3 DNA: TGTGCCAGCACAAACCGGGACAGGGTTTCTCCCGGGGAGCTGTTTTTT

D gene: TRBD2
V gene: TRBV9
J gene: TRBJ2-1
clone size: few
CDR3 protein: CASSVGLAGINEQFF
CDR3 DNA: TGTGCCAGCAGCGTAGGACTAGCGGGAATCAATGAGCAGTTCTTC

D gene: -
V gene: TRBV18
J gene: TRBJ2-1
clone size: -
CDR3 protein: CASSGRGEQFF
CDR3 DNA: TGTGCCAGCTCAGGGCGGGGTGAGCAGTTCTTC

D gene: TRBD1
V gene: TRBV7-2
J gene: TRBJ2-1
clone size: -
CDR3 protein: CASSIRGGQGEDEQFF
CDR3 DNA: TGTGCCAGCAGCATTAGGGGGGGACAGGGGGAGGACGAGCAGTTCTTC

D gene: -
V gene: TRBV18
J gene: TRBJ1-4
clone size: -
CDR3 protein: CASSPQGESEKLFF
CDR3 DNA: TGTGCCAGCTCACCACAGGGGGAGAGTGAAAAACTGTTTTTT

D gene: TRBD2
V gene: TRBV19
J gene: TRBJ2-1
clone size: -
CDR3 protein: CASSRPAGYNEQFF
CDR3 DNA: TGTGCCAGTAGTAGGCCAGCGGGGTACAATGAGCAGTTCTTC

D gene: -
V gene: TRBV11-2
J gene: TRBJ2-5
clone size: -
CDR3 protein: CASSPTTGLETQYF
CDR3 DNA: TGTGCCAGCAGCCCAACGACAGGACTAGAGACCCAGTACTTC

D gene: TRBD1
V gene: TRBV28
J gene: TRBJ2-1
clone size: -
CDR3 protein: CASSLRAGGFDPQFF
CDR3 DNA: TGTGCCAGCAGTTTAAGGGCAGGGGGCTTCGACCCGCAGTTCTTC

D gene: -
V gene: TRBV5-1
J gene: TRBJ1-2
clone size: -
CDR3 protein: CASSLSTGYYGYTF
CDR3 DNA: TGCGCCAGCAGCCTAAGCACAGGGTACTATGGCTACACCTTC

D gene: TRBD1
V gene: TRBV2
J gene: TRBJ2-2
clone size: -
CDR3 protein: CASRPQGGGELFF
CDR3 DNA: TGTGCCAGCAGACCACAGGGGGGCGGGGAGCTGTTTTTT

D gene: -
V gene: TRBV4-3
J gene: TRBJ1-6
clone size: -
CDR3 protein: CASSQDPESNSPLHF
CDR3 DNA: TGCGCCAGCAGCCAAGATCCAGAAAGTAATTCACCCCTCCACTTT

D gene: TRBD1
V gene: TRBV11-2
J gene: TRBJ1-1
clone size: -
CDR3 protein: CASSPDREAEAFF
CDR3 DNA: TGTGCCAGCAGTCCGGACAGGGAAGCTGAAGCTTTCTTT

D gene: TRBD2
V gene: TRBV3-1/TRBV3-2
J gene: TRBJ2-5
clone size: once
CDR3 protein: CASSQLGGETQYF
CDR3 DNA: TGTGCCAGCAGCCAACTGGGGGGGGAGACCCAGTACTTC

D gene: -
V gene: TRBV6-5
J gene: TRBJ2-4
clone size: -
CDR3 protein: CASSLGPTKNIQYF
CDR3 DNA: TGTGCCAGCAGTTTGGGGCCGACCAAAAACATTCAGTACTTC

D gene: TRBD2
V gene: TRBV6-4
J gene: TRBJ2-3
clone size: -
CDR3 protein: CASSESAGGPADTQYF
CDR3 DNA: TGTGCCAGCAGTGAAAGTGCGGGAGGGCCGGCAGATACGCAGTATTTT

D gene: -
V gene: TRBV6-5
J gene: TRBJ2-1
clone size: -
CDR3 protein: CASRAQGENEQFF
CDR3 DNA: TGTGCCAGCAGGGCCCAGGGCGAGAATGAGCAGTTCTTC

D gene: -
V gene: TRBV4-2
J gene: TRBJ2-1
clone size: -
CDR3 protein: CASSQVSPADSYNEQFF
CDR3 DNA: TGTGCCAGCAGCCAAGTTAGTCCAGCGGACTCCTACAATGAGCAGTTCTTC

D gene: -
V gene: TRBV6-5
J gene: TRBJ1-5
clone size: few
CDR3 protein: CASSSSGSSNQPQHF
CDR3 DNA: TGTGCCAGCAGTAGTAGCGGTTCTAGCAATCAGCCCCAGCATTTT

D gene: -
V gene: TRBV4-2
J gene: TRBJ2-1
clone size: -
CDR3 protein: CASSQDRRSEQFF
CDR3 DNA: TGTGCCAGCAGCCAAGATCGGCGGAGTGAGCAGTTCTTC

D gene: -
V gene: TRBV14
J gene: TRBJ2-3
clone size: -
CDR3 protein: CASSQLGRGGTDTQYF
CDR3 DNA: TGTGCCAGCAGCCAACTGGGGCGAGGCGGCACAGATACGCAGTATTTT

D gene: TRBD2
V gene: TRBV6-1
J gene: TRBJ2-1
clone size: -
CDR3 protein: CASSELATSGRNEQFF
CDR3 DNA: TGTGCCAGCAGTGAACTGGCGACTAGCGGGAGGAATGAGCAGTTCTTC

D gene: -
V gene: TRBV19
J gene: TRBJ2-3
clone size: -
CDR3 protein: CASSSGDSLTDTQYF
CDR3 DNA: -

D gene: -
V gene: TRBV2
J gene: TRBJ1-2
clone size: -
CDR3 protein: CASSERGARPNYGYTF
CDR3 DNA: TGTGCCAGCAGTGAAAGGGGCGCCAGGCCCAACTATGGCTACACCTTC

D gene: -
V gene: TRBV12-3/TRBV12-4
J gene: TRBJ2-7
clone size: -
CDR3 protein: CASGSGGWVEQYF
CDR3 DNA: TGTGCCAGCGGTTCCGGGGGATGGGTCGAGCAGTACTTC

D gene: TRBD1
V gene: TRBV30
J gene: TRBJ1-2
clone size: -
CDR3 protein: CAWSGGQGDYGYTF
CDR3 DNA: TGTGCCTGGAGTGGTGGACAGGGCGACTATGGCTACACCTTC

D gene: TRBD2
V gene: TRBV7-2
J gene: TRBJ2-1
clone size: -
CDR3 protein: CASSLVRDYPGNEQFF
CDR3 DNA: TGTGCCAGCAGCTTAGTCCGGGACTACCCCGGGAATGAGCAGTTCTTC

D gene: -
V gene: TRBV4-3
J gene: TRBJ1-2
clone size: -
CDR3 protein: CASSLRRLANYGYTF
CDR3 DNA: TGCGCCAGCAGCCTGCGGCGTTTAGCTAACTATGGCTACACCTTC

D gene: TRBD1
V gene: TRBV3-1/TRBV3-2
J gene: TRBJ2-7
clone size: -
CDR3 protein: CASSLGQGRPVSYEQYF
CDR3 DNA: TGTGCCAGCAGTCTAGGACAGGGGAGGCCTGTCTCCTACGAGCAGTACTTC

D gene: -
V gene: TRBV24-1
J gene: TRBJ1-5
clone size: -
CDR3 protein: CATSGGWGQPQHF
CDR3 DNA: TGTGCCACCAGTGGAGGGTGGGGTCAGCCCCAGCATTTT

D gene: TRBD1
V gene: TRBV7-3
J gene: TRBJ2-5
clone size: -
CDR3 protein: CASSVGQGETQYF
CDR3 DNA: TGTGCCAGCAGCGTAGGACAGGGTGAGACCCAGTACTTC

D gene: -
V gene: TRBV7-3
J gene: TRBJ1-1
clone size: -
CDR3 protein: CASSLGQNTEAFF
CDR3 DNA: TGTGCCAGCAGCCTCGGACAGAACACTGAAGCTTTCTTT

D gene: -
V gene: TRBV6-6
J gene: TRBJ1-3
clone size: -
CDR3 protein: CASRASSGNTIYF
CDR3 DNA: TGTGCCAGCAGAGCTAGCTCTGGAAACACCATATATTTT

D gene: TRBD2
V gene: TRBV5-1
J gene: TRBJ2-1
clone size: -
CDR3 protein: CASSLSSGRRGSYNEQFF
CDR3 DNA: TGCGCCAGCAGCTTGTCTAGCGGGAGGCGGGGCTCCTACAATGAGCAGTTCTTC

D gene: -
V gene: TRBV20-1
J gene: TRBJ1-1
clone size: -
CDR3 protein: CSASETDTRRNTF
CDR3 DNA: TGCAGTGCTAGTGAAACCGACACCCGGCGCAACACGTTT

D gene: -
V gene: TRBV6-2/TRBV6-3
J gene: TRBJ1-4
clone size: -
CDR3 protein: CASSYSLPRGEKLFF
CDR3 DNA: TGTGCCAGCAGTTACTCTCTCCCAAGGGGTGAAAAACTGTTTTTT